This entry lists 15 T cell receptor beta chains sequenced from one sample in a study of cytomegalovirus exposure and HLA in healthy donors. The PCR contained 60 Vbeta and 13 Jbeta primers. TCRdb's table, derived via immunoSEQ multiplex PCR, lists solely in-frame clones and lacks some. The sample carries 200,000 or so clones, around 87% recorded once. Sequencing was done on a sample of PBMCs. These TCRs come from a man aged 25 to 40 in good health and CMV-seronegative.

On this clone itself: In the same sample, other DNA sequences code for this CDR3. The genes are TRBV2 and TRBJ1-2; maybe TRBD1 (6 bases). V was cut by 6 bases and J by 2 bases, with 7 bases left in between. The CDR3 is made up of 12 amino acids. From germline, CDR1 is SNHLY and CDR2 FYNNEI. The CDR3 here is CASSGQNYGYTF. Here the CDR3 DNA reads TGTGCCAGCAGCGGACAGAACTATGGCTACACCTTC.

J is TRBJ2-5 and V is TRBV6-6; D might be TRBD2 (5 bases). Germline V gene sequence: CDR1 MNHNY, CDR2 SVGAGI (reference sequence). Trimming left V 6 bases short and J 5 bases short, with 16 bases between. The CDR3 runs to 14 residues. The CDR3 nucleotides read TGTGCCAGCAGACAAACTAGAGGGATGGAGACCCAGTACTTC. Its translation is CASRQTRGMETQYF.

In its sample, this clone was seen a few times. The V and J genes are TRBV5-4 and TRBJ2-6; tentative D call: TRBD1 (6 bases). From germline, CDR1 is SGHNT and CDR2 YYREEE (reference sequence). V was cut by 4 bases and J by 0 bases, with 11 bases left in between. The CDR3 totals 16 residues. CDR3 amino acids: CASSPGTNSGANVLTF. DNA of the CDR3: TGTGCCAGCAGCCCCGGGACAAACTCTGGGGCCAACGTCCTGACTTTC.

V and J are TRBV10-2 and TRBJ1-2, with D maybe TRBD1 (6 bases). CDR1 is WSHSY, CDR2 SAAADI, per germline. Trimming cost V 4 bases and J 5 bases, with 11 bases left between them. CDR3 length: 13 residues. CDR3 amino acids: CASSGQGLYGYTF. DNA for the CDR3: TGCGCCAGCAGTGGGCAGGGGCTGTATGGCTACACCTTC.

The chain recombines TRBV5-5 with TRBJ1-2, with D possibly matching TRBD1 (6 bases). Germline assignment: CDR1 SGHKS and CDR2 YYEKEE (reference sequence). The V end lost 3 bases, the J end lost 6 bases, and 12 bases lay between the germline ends. The CDR3 extends over 13 amino acids. The CDR3 loop reads CASSSNRDHGYTF. CDR3 sequence (DNA): TGTGCCAGCAGCTCCAACAGGGACCATGGCTACACCTTC.

The J gene is TRBJ1-2, the V gene TRBV6-5; no clear D gene. Per germline, CDR1 MNHEY and CDR2 SVGAGI. The CDR3 sequence is 12 residues long. V lost 6 bases, J lost 4 bases, and 9 bases lay in between. CDR3 protein: CASSAGVYGYTF. CDR3 DNA sequence: TGTGCCAGCAGCGCAGGTGTCTATGGCTACACCTTC.

Only a few counts were recorded for this clone. The chain joins TRBV29-1 to TRBJ1-5, with TRBD1 matching over 9 bases. The CDR3 sequence is 15 residues long. V was clipped by 5 bases and J by 5 bases; unmatched bases: 10. CDR1 and CDR2 from the germline V gene are SQVTM and ANQGSEA. The CDR3 DNA reads as TGCAGCGTTACCTACCTACAGGGGGCGCATCAGCCCCAGCATTTT. It translates to CSVTYLQGAHQPQHF.

The chain employs TRBV2 and TRBJ1-5, with D possibly TRBD1 on 6 matching bases. Germline loops: CDR1 SNHLY, CDR2 FYNNEI. The CDR3 is 14 residues long. The V end lost 6 bases, the J end lost 5 bases, and 14 bases lay between the germline ends. DNA for the CDR3: TGTGCCAGCAGGGTGGACAGTGGTGATCAGCCCCAGCATTTT. This codes for CASRVDSGDQPQHF.

Written as DNA, the CDR3 is TGCGCCAGCAGCCAAGTCGGGGGGGCTCAGCCCCAGCATTTT. Translating gives CASSQVGGAQPQHF. The rearrangement links TRBV4-3 to TRBJ1-5; tentative D call: TRBD1 (6 bases). The CDR3 is 14 residues long. Trimming removed 1 base from V and 6 bases from J, with 10 bases in between. Germline values: CDR1 LGHNA, CDR2 YSLEER.

This chain connects TRBV6-1 to TRBJ2-5, with 10 bases fitting TRBD2. Germline V gives CDR1 MNHNS, CDR2 SASEGT. This CDR3 spans 16 amino acids. With V trimmed by 0 bases and J by 4 bases, 5 bases remained unmatched. In DNA, the CDR3 is TGTGCCAGCAGTGAAGCTAGCGGGAGGAGAGTAGAGACCCAGTACTTC. Protein sequence: CASSEASGRRVETQYF.

In DNA form, the CDR3 reads TGTGCCAGCAGTCCAGGGGGCGCGGGAGGAAACACCATATATTTT. This sequence encodes CASSPGGAGGNTIYF. V is TRBV6-6 and J is TRBJ1-3; 8 nucleotides match TRBD1. V was pared by 5 bases and J by 4 bases, with 7 bases of the junction left unmatched. Germline V gives CDR1 MNHNY, CDR2 SVGAGI (reference sequence). The CDR3 covers 15 residues.

The chain employs TRBV28 and TRBJ2-7; TRBD1 agrees at 9 bases. Germline-derived CDR1 and CDR2 are MDHEN and SYDVKM. With 4 bases clipped from V and 4 bases from J, the junction kept 5 bases outside the gene matches. The CDR3 runs to 14 residues. Here the CDR3 reads CASSSGTGYYEQYF. CDR3 nucleotide sequence: TGTGCCAGCAGTTCCGGGACAGGGTATTACGAGCAGTACTTC.

The chain recombines TRBV7-2 with TRBJ2-7; D is possibly TRBD2 (5 bases). In germline, CDR1 is SGHTA, CDR2 FQGNSA. V shed 2 bases and J shed 1 base, with 12 bases lying between them. This CDR3 spans 15 amino acids. CDR3 sequence reads: CASSLREGPSYEQYF. DNA for the CDR3: TGTGCCAGCAGCTTAAGAGAGGGTCCTTCCTACGAGCAGTACTTC.

The V and J genes are TRBV19 and TRBJ2-5; possible D gene TRBD1, 6 bases. The CDR3 length is 14 residues. Per the germline V gene, CDR1 is LNHDA and CDR2 is SQIVND (reference sequence). With 5 bases removed from V and 2 bases from J, the gap between germline ends came to 12 bases. The CDR3 sequence: CASSDGQLQETQYF. DNA for the CDR3: TGTGCCAGTAGTGACGGACAGTTACAAGAGACCCAGTACTTC.

CDR3 bases: TGCGCCAGCAGCACCAATCCCGGGGGAAATGGAAACACCATATATTTT. The encoded protein is CASSTNPGGNGNTIYF. This chain links TRBV5-1 with TRBJ1-3; possibly TRBD1 for D (5 bases). Per the germline V gene, CDR1 is SGHRS and CDR2 is YFSETQ. Trimming removed 4 bases at V and 3 bases at J, with 17 bases between. The CDR3 sequence is 16 residues long.